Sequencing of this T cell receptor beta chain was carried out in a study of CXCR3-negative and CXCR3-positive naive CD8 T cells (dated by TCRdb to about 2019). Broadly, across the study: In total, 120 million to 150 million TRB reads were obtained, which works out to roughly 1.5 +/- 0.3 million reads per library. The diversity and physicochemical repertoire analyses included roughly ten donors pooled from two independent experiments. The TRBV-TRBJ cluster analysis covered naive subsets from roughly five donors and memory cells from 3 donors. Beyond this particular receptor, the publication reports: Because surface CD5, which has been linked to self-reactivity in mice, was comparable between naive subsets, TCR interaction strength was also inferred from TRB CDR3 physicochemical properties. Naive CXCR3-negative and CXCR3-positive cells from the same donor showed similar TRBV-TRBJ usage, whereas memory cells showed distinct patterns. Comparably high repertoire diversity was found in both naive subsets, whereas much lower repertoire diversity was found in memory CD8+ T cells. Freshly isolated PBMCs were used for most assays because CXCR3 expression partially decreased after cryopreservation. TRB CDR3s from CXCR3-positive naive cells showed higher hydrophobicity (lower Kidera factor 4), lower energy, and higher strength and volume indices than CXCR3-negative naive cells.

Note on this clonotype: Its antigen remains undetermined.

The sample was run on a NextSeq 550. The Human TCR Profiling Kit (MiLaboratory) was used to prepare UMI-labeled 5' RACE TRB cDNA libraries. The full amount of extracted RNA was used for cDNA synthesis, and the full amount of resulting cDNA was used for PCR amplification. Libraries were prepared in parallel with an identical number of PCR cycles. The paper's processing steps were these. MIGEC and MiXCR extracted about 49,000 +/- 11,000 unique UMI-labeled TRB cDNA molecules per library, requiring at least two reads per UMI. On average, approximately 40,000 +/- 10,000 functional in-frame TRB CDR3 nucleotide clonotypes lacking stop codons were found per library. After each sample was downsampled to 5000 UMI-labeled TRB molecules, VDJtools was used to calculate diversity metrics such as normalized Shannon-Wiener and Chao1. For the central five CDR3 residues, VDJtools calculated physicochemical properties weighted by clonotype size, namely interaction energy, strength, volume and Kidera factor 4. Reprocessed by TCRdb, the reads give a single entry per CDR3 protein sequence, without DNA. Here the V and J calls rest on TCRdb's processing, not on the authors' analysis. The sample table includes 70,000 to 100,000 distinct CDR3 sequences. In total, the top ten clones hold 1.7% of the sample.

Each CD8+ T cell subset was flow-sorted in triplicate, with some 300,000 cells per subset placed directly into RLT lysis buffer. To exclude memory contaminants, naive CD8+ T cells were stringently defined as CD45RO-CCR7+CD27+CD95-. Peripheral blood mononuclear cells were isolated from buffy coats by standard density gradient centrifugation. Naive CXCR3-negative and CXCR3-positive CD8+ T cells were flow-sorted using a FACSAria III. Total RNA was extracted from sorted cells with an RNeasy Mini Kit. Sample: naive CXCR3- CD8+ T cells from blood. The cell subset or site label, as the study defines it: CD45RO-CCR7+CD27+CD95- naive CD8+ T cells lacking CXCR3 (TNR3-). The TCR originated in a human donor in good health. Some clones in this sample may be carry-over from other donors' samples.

For the CDR3, the sequence is CASSISGGRGYTF. The sequence joins TRBV7-6 to TRBJ1-2; TCRdb's assignment of TRBD1 cannot be checked, as there is no DNA. The CDR3 numbers 13 residues from cysteine through phenylalanine. The nucleotide record is missing. Reading the germline V gene gives CDR1 SGHVS and CDR2 FNYEAQ.